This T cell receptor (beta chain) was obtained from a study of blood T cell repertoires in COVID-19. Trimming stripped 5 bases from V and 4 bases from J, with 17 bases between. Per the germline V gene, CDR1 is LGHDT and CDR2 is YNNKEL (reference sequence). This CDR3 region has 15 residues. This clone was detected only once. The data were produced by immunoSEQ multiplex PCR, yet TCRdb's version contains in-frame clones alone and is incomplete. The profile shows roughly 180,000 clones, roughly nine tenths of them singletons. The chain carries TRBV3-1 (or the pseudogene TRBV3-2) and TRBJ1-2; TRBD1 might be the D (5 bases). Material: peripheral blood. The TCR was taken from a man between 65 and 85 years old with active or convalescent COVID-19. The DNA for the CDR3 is TGTGCCAGCAGCTCTCCTAACCAGGGAATCTATGGCTACACCTTC. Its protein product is CASSSPNQGIYGYTF.